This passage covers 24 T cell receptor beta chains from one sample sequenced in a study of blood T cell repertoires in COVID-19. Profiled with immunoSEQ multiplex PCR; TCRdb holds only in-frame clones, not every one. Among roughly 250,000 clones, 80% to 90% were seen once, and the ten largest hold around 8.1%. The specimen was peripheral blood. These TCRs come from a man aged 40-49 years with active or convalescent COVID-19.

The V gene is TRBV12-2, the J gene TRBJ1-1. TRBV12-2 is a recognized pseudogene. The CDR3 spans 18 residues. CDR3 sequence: CASRPGRNREGKSTEAFF. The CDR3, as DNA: TGTGCAAGTCGCCCGGGACGGAACAGGGAGGGGAAGAGCACTGAAGCTTTCTTT.

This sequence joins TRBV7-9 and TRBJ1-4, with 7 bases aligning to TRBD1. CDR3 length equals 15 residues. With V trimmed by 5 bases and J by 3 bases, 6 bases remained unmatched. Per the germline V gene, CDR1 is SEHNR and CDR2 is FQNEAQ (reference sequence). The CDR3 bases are TGTGCCAGCAGCGCAGGACAGGTCCCTAATGAAAAACTGTTTTTT. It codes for CASSAGQVPNEKLFF.

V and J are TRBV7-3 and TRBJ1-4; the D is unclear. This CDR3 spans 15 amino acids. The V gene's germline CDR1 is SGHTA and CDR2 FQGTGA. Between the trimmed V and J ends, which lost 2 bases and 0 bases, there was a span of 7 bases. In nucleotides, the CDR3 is TGTGCCAGCAGCTTATCTAAGTCAACTAATGAAAAACTGTTTTTT. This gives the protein CASSLSKSTNEKLFF.

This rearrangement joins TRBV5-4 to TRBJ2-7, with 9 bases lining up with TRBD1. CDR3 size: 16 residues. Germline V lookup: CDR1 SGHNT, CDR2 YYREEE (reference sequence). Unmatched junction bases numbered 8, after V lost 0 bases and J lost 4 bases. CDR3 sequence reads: CASSLAGQGPTYEQYF. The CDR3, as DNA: TGTGCCAGCAGCTTGGCGGGACAGGGCCCGACTTACGAGCAGTACTTC.

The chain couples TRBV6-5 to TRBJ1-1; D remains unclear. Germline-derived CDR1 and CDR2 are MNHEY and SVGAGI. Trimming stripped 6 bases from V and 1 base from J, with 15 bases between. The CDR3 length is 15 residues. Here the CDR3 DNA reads TGTGCCAGCAGGGGAGAAGGGCTGGCGAACACTGAAGCTTTCTTT. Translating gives CASRGEGLANTEAFF.

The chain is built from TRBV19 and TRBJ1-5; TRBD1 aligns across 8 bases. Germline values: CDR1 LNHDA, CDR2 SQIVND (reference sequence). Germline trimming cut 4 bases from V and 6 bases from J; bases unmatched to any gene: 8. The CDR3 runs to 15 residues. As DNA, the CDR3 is TGTGCCAGTAGTACAGGACAGGGTAGAGTTCAGCCCCAGCATTTT. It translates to CASSTGQGRVQPQHF.

Here the CDR3 reads CASRVGGPYEQYF. CDR3 DNA sequence: TGCGCCAGCAGGGTCGGGGGGCCCTACGAGCAGTACTTC. V is TRBV5-1 and J is TRBJ2-7, with D perhaps TRBD2 (7 bases). The CDR3 consists of 13 residues. Trimming removed 5 bases at V and 2 bases at J, with 11 bases between. Germline CDR1 SGHRS, CDR2 YFSETQ.

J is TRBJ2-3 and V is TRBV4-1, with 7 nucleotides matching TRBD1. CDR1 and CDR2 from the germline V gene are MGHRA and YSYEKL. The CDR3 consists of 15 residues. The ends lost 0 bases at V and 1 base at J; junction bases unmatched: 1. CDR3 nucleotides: TGCGCCAGCAGCCAAGATGGACAGGGCACAGATACGCAGTATTTT. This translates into CASSQDGQGTDTQYF.

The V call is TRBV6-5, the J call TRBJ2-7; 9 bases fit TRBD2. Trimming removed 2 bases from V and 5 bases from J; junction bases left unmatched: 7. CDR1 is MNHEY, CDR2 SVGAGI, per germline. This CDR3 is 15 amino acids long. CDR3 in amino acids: CASSYALAGGNEQYF. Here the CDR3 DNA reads TGTGCCAGCAGTTACGCACTAGCGGGTGGTAACGAGCAGTACTTC.

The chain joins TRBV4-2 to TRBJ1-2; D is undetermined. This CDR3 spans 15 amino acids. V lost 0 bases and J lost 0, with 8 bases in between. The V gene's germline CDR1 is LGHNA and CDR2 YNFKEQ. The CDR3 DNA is TGTGCCAGCAGCCAAGAGGCAACTACTAACTATGGCTACACCTTC. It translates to CASSQEATTNYGYTF.

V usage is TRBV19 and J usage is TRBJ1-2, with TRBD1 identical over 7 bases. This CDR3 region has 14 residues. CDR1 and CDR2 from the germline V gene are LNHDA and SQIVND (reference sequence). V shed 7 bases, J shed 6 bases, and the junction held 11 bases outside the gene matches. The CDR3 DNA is TGTGCCAGTATGTTGAGGGGGCAGGGGGATGGCTACACCTTC. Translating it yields CASMLRGQGDGYTF. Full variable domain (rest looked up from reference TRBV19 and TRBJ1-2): DGGITQSPKYLFRKEGQNVTLSCEQNLNHDAMYWYRQDPGQGLRLIYYSQIVNDFQKGDIAEGYSVSREKKESFPLTVTSAQKNPTAFYLCASMLRGQGDGYTFGSGTRLTVV.

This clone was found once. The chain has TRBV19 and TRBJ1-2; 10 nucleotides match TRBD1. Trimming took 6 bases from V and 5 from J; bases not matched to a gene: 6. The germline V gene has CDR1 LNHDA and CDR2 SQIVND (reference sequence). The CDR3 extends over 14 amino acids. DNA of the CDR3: TGTGCCAGTAGGCCGGGACAGGGGTGGTATGGCTACACCTTC. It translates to CASRPGQGWYGYTF.

CDR3 nucleotides: TGTGCCAGCAGCTCGGGTCCGGGACACGCTAACTATGGCTACACCTTC. This sequence encodes CASSSGPGHANYGYTF. The chain links TRBV7-2 to TRBJ1-2, with D perhaps matching TRBD1 (6 bases). The CDR3 extends over 16 amino acids. Germline V gives CDR1 SGHTA, CDR2 FQGNSA. V lost 4 bases and J 0 bases, leaving 15 bases between the germline ends.

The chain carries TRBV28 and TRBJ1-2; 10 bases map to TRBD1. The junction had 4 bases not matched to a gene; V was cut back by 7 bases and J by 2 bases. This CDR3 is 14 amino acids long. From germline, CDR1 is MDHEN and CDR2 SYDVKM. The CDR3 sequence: CASIPGQGNYGYTF. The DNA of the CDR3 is TGTGCCAGCATTCCGGGACAGGGGAACTATGGCTACACCTTC.

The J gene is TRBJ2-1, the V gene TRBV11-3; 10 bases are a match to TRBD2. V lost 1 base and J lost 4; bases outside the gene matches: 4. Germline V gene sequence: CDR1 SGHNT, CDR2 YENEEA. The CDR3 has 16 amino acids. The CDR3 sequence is CASSLVLAGNYNEQFF. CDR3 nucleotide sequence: TGTGCCAGCAGCTTAGTACTAGCGGGAAATTACAATGAGCAGTTCTTC.

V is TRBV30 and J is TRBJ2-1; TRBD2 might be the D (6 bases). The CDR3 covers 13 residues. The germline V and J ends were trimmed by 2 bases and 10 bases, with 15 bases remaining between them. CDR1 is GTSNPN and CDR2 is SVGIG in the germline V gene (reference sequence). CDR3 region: CAWSLLGAGEQFF. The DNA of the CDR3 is TGTGCCTGGAGTCTCCTTGGGGCGGGAGAGCAGTTCTTC.

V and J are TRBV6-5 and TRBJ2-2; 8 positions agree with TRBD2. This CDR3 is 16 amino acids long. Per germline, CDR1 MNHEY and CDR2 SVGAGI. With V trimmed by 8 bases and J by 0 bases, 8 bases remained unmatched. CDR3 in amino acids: CASRSGGGTNTGELFF. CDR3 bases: TGTGCCAGCCGTTCAGGCGGGGGGACGAACACCGGGGAGCTGTTTTTT.

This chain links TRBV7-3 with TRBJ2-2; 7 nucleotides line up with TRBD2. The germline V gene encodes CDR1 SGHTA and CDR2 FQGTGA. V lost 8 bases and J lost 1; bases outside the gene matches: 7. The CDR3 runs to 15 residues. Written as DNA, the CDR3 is TGTGCCAGCGGGGGAGGGGAACGGAACACCGGGGAGCTGTTTTTT. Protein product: CASGGGERNTGELFF.

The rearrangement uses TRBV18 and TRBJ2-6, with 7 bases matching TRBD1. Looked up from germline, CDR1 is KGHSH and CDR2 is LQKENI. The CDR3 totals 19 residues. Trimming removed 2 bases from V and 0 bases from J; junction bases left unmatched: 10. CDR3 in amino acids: CASSPFPGQRDSGANVLTF. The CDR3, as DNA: TGTGCCAGCTCACCATTCCCGGGACAGAGGGACTCTGGGGCCAACGTCCTGACTTTC. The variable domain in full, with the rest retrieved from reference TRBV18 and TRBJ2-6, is NAGVMQNPRHLVRRRGQEARLRCSPMKGHSHVYWYRQLPEEGLKFMVYLQKENIIDESGMPKERFSAEFPKEGPSILRIQQVVRGDSAAYFCASSPFPGQRDSGANVLTFGAGSRLTVL.

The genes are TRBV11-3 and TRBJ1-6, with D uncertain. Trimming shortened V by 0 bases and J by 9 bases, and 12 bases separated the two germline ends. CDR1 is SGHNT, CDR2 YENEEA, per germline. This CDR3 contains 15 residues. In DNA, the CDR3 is TGTGCCAGCAGCTTAGAGGGTCCAGCGCGTTCACCCCTCCACTTT. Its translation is CASSLEGPARSPLHF.

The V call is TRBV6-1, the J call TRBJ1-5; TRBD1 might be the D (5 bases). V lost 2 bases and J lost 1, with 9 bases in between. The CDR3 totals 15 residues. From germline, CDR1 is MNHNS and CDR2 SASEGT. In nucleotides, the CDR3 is TGTGCCAGCAGTGAACAGGGTGGCAGCAATCAGCCCCAGCATTTT. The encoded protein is CASSEQGGSNQPQHF.

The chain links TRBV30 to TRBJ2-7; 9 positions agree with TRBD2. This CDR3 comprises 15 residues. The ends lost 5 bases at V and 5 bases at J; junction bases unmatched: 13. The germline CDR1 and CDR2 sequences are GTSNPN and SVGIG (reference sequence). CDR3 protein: CAWVGRGLAIHEQYF. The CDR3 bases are TGTGCCTGGGTTGGTAGGGGACTAGCTATCCACGAGCAGTACTTC.

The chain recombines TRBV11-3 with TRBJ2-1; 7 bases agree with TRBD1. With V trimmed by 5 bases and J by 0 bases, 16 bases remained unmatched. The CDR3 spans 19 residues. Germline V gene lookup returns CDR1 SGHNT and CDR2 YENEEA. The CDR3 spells CASSESGQFYHSSYNEQFF. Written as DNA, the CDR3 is TGTGCCAGCAGCGAGTCGGGACAGTTTTATCACAGCTCCTACAATGAGCAGTTCTTC.

The CDR3 nucleotides are TGTGCCAGCAGGGAGGGGGCTGCTGAAGCTTTCTTT. Encoded protein: CASREGAAEAFF. The chain recombines TRBV2 with TRBJ1-1; TRBD1 agrees at 7 bases. Germline V gives CDR1 SNHLY, CDR2 FYNNEI. Losses at the gene ends were 6 bases for V and 6 bases for J; bases not matched to a gene: 4. This CDR3 is 12 amino acids long.